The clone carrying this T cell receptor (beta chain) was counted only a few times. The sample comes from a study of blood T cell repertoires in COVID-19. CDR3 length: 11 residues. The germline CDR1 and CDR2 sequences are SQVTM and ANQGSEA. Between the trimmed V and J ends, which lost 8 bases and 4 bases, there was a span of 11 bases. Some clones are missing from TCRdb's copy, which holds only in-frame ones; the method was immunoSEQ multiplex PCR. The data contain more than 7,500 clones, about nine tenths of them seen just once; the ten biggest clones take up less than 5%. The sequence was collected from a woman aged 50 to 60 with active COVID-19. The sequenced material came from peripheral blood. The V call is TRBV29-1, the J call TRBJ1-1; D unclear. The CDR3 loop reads CSIPRGTEAFF. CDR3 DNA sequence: TGCAGCATTCCTCGGGGCACTGAAGCTTTCTTT.